The rows below give T cell receptor beta chains drawn from one sample of a study of PD-L1 blockade in urothelial cancer. Method: immunoSEQ multiplex PCR; TCRdb's copy keeps in-frame clones and lacks some. Found here are roughly 45,000 clones, approximately 80% of them singletons; the top ten hold about a sixth. The sample in question was PBMCs, obtained around atezolizumab (anti-PD-L1) treatment. These receptors originate from a man between 60 and 75 years old with urothelial cancer. CDR3s include the opening cysteine and the closing phenylalanine or tryptophan. Fields, in order: clone size, J gene, V gene, D gene, CDR3 DNA, CDR3 protein. The D gene is left open where the match is weak. The size of a clone is reported for some rows only, either as once, few or many, or as a class for expanded clones.

>.|TRBJ2-1|TRBV6-1|.
TGTGCCAGCAGTCTACAGGGTAGCTCCTACAATGAGCAGTTCTTC
CASSLQGSSYNEQFF
>.|TRBJ1-5|TRBV7-2|.
TGTGCCAGCAGCTTAGCGGGAGGGAACCAGCCCCAGCATTTT
CASSLAGGNQPQHF
>.|TRBJ1-4|TRBV28|.
TGTGCCAGCAGTATACAGGGTTTGAATGGAAAACTGTTTTTT
CASSIQGLNGKLFF
>.|TRBJ1-5|TRBV28|.
TGTGCCAGCAGTCCCCCTCCAGGGGGCAATCAGCCCCAGCATTTT
CASSPPPGGNQPQHF
>.|TRBJ2-4|TRBV20-1|.
TGCAGTGCTGGGGGCCAGGGCATTCAGTACTTC
CSAGGQGIQYF
>.|TRBJ1-3|TRBV11-1|.
TGTGCCAGCAGCGGAGGCTCTGGAAACACCATATATTTT
CASSGGSGNTIYF
>.|TRBJ2-7|TRBV7-9|TRBD1
TGTGCCAGCAGCTTTTCAGGGGGATTCTCCTACGAGCAGTACTTC
CASSFSGGFSYEQYF
>.|TRBJ1-2|TRBV15|.
TGTGCCACCAGCAAACCTTGGCAGGATCCCGCCTTC
CATSKPWQDPAF
>.|TRBJ2-5|TRBV7-9|TRBD2
TGTGCCAGCAGCCAAAGACTAGCGGGGGGGCCTGGGCGGGAGACCCAGTACTTC
CASSQRLAGGPGRETQYF
>once|TRBJ2-7|TRBV11-2|.
TGTGCCAGCAGCTTAGGAGCTTCTTATATTAGGGGCTACGAGCAGTACTTC
CASSLGASYIRGYEQYF
>.|TRBJ2-3|TRBV30|.
TGTGCCTGGGCACGCCGGGACACCACAGATACGCAGTATTTT
CAWARRDTTDTQYF
>few|TRBJ2-5|TRBV7-7|TRBD2
TGTGCTAGCAGCTTAAGGCTGGCGGGAGCAAACCAAGAGACCCAGTACTTC
CASSLRLAGANQETQYF
>.|TRBJ2-7|TRBV7-9|TRBD2
TGTGCCAGCAGCTCATTGACTAGCGGGAGGTTTCCCTCCTACGAGCAGTACTTC
CASSSLTSGRFPSYEQYF
>.|TRBJ1-3|TRBV5-4|.
TGTGCCAGCAGCTCGGGGGGAGTCTCTGGAAACACCATATATTTT
CASSSGGVSGNTIYF
>.|TRBJ1-1|TRBV2|.
TGTGCCAGCAGTGGGGCCCAGACAGGACCCATGAACACTGAAGCTTTCTTT
CASSGAQTGPMNTEAFF
>.|TRBJ1-1|TRBV27|.
TGTGCCAGCAGTTTGGAAGGGAGGAACACTGAAGCTTTCTTT
CASSLEGRNTEAFF
>.|TRBJ2-7|TRBV28|.
TGTGCCAGCACCCAGGGGGGCAAGAGCTCCTACGAGCAGTACTTC
CASTQGGKSSYEQYF
>.|TRBJ1-1|TRBV28|.
TGTGCCAGCAGTTTCTCAGGGGAAGGGACTGAAGCTTTCTTT
CASSFSGEGTEAFF
>.|TRBJ2-7|TRBV23-1|TRBD2
TGCGCCAGCAGACTAGCGGGAGTTGTCGCCGAGCAGTACTTC
CASRLAGVVAEQYF
>.|TRBJ1-3|TRBV7-9|.
TGTGCCAGCAGCTTAGTTTCAGGGGCGCCTGGAAACACCATATATTTT
CASSLVSGAPGNTIYF
>.|TRBJ1-4|TRBV6-6|TRBD1
TGTGCCAGCAGTTACTGGGGGGACAGGGGTCCTGAAAAACTGTTTTTT
CASSYWGDRGPEKLFF
>.|TRBJ2-1|TRBV5-1|TRBD2
TGCGCCAGCGCTACTAGCGGGAGCTACAATGAGCAGTTCTTC
CASATSGSYNEQFF
>.|TRBJ1-2|TRBV4-1|.
TGCGCCAGCAGCCAAGAACAGGACAAGAACTATGGCTACACCTTC
CASSQEQDKNYGYTF
>.|TRBJ1-2|TRBV15|.
TGTGCCACCAGACGGGAGGCTAACTATGGCTACACCTTC
CATRREANYGYTF
>.|TRBJ2-1|TRBV28|.
TGTGCCAGCAGTACAACAGGGAACCGCTACAATGAGCAGTTCTTC
CASSTTGNRYNEQFF
>.|TRBJ2-5|TRBV12-5|TRBD1
TGTGCTAGTGGCGTGGACAGGGGAGAGACCCAGTACTTC
CASGVDRGETQYF
>once|TRBJ2-7|TRBV5-1|TRBD1
TGCGCCAGCAGCTCGGGACAGACGAGCTCCTACGAGCAGTACTTC
CASSSGQTSSYEQYF
>.|TRBJ2-3|TRBV6-1|TRBD1
TGTGCCAGCAGTGAAAGGAGACAGGGCAACACAGATACGCAGTATTTT
CASSERRQGNTDTQYF
>.|TRBJ2-7|TRBV9|.
TGTGCCAGCAGCGTACACAGGGAGGGGCCCTACGAGCAGTACTTC
CASSVHREGPYEQYF
>.|TRBJ2-7|TRBV5-4|TRBD2
TGTGCCAGCAGCTTGGGAAATCCTGGGGAGGGAGTCCACGAGCAGTACTTC
CASSLGNPGEGVHEQYF